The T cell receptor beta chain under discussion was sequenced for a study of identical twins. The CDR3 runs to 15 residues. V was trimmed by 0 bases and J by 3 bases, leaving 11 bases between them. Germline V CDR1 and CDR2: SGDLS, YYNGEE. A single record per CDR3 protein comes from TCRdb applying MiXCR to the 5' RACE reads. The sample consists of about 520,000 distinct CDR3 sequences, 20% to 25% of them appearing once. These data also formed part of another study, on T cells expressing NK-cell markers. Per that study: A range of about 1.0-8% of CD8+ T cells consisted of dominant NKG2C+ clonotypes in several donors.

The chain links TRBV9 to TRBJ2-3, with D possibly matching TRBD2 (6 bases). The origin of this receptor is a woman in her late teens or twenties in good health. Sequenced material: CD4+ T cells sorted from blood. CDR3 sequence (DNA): TGTGCCAGCAGCGTAGCGGGGGAAAGTACAGATACGCAGTATTTT. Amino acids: CASSVAGESTDTQYF.